What follows are 4 T cell receptor beta chains derived from one specimen sequenced in a study of blood T cell repertoires in COVID-19. The repertoire was sequenced with immunoSEQ multiplex PCR; TCRdb's copy has only in-frame clones and lacks some. The repertoire holds about 220,000 clones, with 88% as singletons. Sequences were obtained from PBMCs or T cells enriched from blood (not recorded which). The receptors were sampled from a woman aged 25 to 39 who had recovered from COVID-19.

The chain employs TRBV5-1 and TRBJ2-1, with a tentative D call TRBD1 (5 bases). The CDR3 has 12 amino acids. The germline V gene has CDR1 SGHRS and CDR2 YFSETQ. V lost 0 bases, J lost 10 bases, and 8 bases lay in between. CDR3 DNA sequence: TGCGCCAGCAGCTTGGCATGGACAGAGCAGTTCTTC. Encoded protein: CASSLAWTEQFF.

The rearrangement joins TRBV7-3 to TRBJ1-1, with 7 bases matching TRBD1. The CDR3 extends over 13 amino acids. With V trimmed by 5 bases and J by 5 bases, 5 bases remained unmatched. Germline lookup yields CDR1 SGHTA and CDR2 FQGTGA. CDR3 loop: CASSGSRGTEAFF. Written as DNA, the CDR3 is TGTGCCAGCAGCGGGTCCAGGGGGACTGAAGCTTTCTTT.

This clone was counted a single time. V usage is TRBV12-3 or TRBV12-4 and J usage is TRBJ2-3; maybe TRBD2 (6 bases). V was trimmed by 5 bases and J by 8 bases, leaving 14 bases between them. The CDR3 spans 13 residues. The CDR3 loop is CASSPPLASTQYF. CDR3 nucleotides: TGTGCCAGCAGTCCCCCCCTAGCGAGTACGCAGTATTTT.

V usage is TRBV7-9 and J usage is TRBJ2-2; D ambiguous. Deletions cut 5 bases from V and 2 bases from J, with 12 bases between. The CDR3 is made up of 15 amino acids. Looked up from germline, CDR1 is SEHNR and CDR2 is FQNEAQ (reference sequence). Here the CDR3 DNA reads TGTGCCAGCAGCCTCGCACACCGAAACACCGGGGAGCTGTTTTTT. This sequence encodes CASSLAHRNTGELFF.